The T cell receptor (beta chain) under discussion was sequenced for a study of T-cell memory formation after mild COVID-19. Overall study findings and caveats: Clones from the second wave (peaking day 37) had unconfirmed SARS-CoV-2 specificity.

In germline, CDR1 is SGHRS, CDR2 YFSETQ. This CDR3 is 15 amino acids long. V lost 2 bases, J lost 4 bases, and 12 bases lay in between. This clonotype was found a few times. Its antigen is undetermined. TCRdb reprocessed the 5' RACE reads with MiXCR, giving one entry per CDR3 protein. The table has roughly 400,000 distinct CDR3 sequences, approximately 15% seen once. The sample comprised PBMCs or a T cell subset sorted from them (not recorded which). The chain carries TRBV5-1 and TRBJ2-2; perhaps TRBD1 as D (5 bases). The source of this sequence is a man between 18 and 29 years old who had mild COVID-19 (a few samples of this study predate the infection). Cell type and time point are not known. The CDR3, as DNA: TGCGCCAGCAGCTTCGGCAGGGTGGGCACCGGGGAGCTGTTTTTT. It is translated as CASSFGRVGTGELFF. Full variable domain (missing parts from reference TRBV5-1 and TRBJ2-2): KAGVTQTPRYLIKTRGQQVTLSCSPISGHRSVSWYQQTPGQGLQFLFEYFSETQRNKGNFPGRFSGRQFSNSRSEMNVSTLELGDSALYLCASSFGRVGTGELFFGEGSRLTVL.